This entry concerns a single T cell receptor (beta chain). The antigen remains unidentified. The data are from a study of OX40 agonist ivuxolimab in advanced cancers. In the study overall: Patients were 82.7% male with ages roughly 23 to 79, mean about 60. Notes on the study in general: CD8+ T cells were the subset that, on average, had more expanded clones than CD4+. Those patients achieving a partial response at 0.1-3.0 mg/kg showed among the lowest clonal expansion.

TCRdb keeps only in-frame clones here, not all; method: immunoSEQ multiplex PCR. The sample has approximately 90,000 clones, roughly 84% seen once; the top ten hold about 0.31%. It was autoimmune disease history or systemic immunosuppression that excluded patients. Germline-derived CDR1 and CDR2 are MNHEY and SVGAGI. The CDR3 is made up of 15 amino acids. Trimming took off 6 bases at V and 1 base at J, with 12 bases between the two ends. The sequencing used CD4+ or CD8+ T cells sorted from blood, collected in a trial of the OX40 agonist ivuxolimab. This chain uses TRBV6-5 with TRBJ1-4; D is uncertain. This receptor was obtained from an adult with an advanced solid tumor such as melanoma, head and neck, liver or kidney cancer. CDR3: CASRYSPGTNEKLFF. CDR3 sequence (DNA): TGTGCCAGCAGGTATTCCCCAGGAACTAATGAAAAACTGTTTTTT.